This TCR beta chain comes out of a study of blood T cells in healthy people across ages. The CDR3 contains 16 residues. V was clipped by 4 bases and J by 7 bases; unmatched bases: 13. The germline gives CDR1 LNHNV, CDR2 YYDKDF (reference sequence). As for this clonotype: Its specificity is unknown.

The study's findings and limits: Calculation of diversity from one million T cells yielded estimates considered to be underestimates. Without sorted subsets, naive and antigen-experienced compartments could not be conclusively compared. Lack of knowledge of donor CMV status possibly confounded expanded clonotype changes.

Next came a second PCR, run for about 6 to 12 cycles, which used a sample-barcoded 5' primer along with a J-beta primer mix. Tags on each cDNA molecule came from a template-switch adaptor with 12 random nucleotides. One entry per CDR3 protein, called by TCRdb with MiXCR from the 5' RACE reads. Among around 1,900,000 distinct CDR3 sequences listed, approximately 40% were seen once. The sequence derives from a human donor in good health. The chain employs TRBV15 and TRBJ2-7; 10 bases line up with TRBD2. Sequencing used blood. The CDR3 sequence is CATSILAGNLHNEQYF. CDR3 nucleotides: TGTGCCACCAGCATACTAGCGGGGAACCTCCACAATGAGCAGTACTTC.